These T cell receptor beta chains were read from a single sample in a study of T-cell reconstitution after alpha-beta-depleted transplantation in children. TCRdb itself ran the PCR reads through MiXCR, one entry per CDR3 protein. The table has about 98,000 distinct CDR3 sequences, 20% to 30% seen once; the top ten hold 20% to 25%. Here the sequenced sample was PBMCs, taken before TCRalphabeta/CD19-depleted stem cell transplant. The receptor set was obtained from a boy aged 2 to 10 with acute lymphoblastic leukemia, due to receive a stem cell transplant. Both conserved end residues are trimmed from each CDR3. The D gene is left open where the match is weak.

j_call v_call d_call cdr3_aa
TRBJ1-1 TRBV9 - ASSEDPGHTRE
TRBJ2-1 TRBV20-1 - SARGWDFNEQF
TRBJ2-7 TRBV2 - ASSRLHYEQY
TRBJ2-4 TRBV20-1 TRBD2 SASLTSGKNIQY
TRBJ1-6 TRBV29-1 - SVAVGGSSPLH
TRBJ1-1 TRBV7-2 TRBD1 ASSPGQGREAF
TRBJ1-6 TRBV7-8 - ASRVAGQSSYNSPLH
TRBJ1-5 TRBV6-2/TRBV6-3 - ASSFGGQPQH
TRBJ2-7 TRBV6-6 - ASSRGSEQS
TRBJ2-6 TRBV10-3 - AISESRQISGANVLT
TRBJ2-2 TRBV27 TRBD2 ASSSLWTSGGVGELF
TRBJ2-2 TRBV5-1 TRBD1 ASSRDSAGELF
TRBJ1-3 TRBV28 - ASSPGFSGNTIY
TRBJ2-7 TRBV29-1 - SVVLWNEQY
TRBJ2-6 TRBV5-1 - ASNEGVPGANVLT
TRBJ2-7 TRBV29-1 - SVEVTVGVYEQY
TRBJ2-7 TRBV4-2 - ASSQGPTDRGDSYEQY
TRBJ2-7 TRBV3-1 - ASSQLRMPYEQY
TRBJ2-7 TRBV5-1 - ASSLAAGAYEQY
TRBJ2-5 TRBV7-8 - ASSPHRASAIQETQY
TRBJ2-3 TRBV24-1 TRBD2 ATSDRTGTSGRVSTDTQY
TRBJ2-3 TRBV6-5 TRBD2 ASSYLGLAPDTQY
TRBJ2-7 TRBV20-1 - SARIPMRSSYEQY
TRBJ2-1 TRBV27 - ASSSQGHLLIWF
TRBJ2-2 TRBV24-1 TRBD2 ATSDVRLAEGNTGELF
TRBJ2-7 TRBV20-1 - SARDYRSGSYEQY
TRBJ2-3 TRBV3-1 - ASSQGWGTDTQY
TRBJ2-2 TRBV5-1 - ASSPGNTGELF
TRBJ2-5 TRBV5-1 - ASSPRVDSGVRSKETQY
TRBJ2-2 TRBV3-1 - ASSPARGEAGELF
TRBJ2-7 TRBV11-2 - ASSLESGWTGTRNEQY
TRBJ2-3 TRBV5-1 - ASSLLTSDTQY
TRBJ1-2 TRBV12-3/TRBV12-4 - ASSLGLANYGYT
TRBJ2-7 TRBV6-2/TRBV6-3 - ASTRTSPYEQY
TRBJ1-4 TRBV12-3/TRBV12-4 TRBD1 ASSLGDRGGEKLF
TRBJ2-5 TRBV20-1 TRBD2 SARERTSGLTQETQY
TRBJ2-5 TRBV7-2 - ASSLIGSEETQY
TRBJ2-1 TRBV7-8 - ASSLDRTVQF
TRBJ2-5 TRBV25-1 - ASSAPGQETQY
TRBJ1-1 TRBV7-9 - ASSLLAGARTEAF
TRBJ2-5 TRBV20-1 TRBD2 SARGQTSGGTETQY
TRBJ1-2 TRBV20-1 TRBD1 SARTGDGYT